This TCR beta chain was sequenced in a study of blood T cell repertoires in COVID-19. Sequencing used immunoSEQ multiplex PCR; TCRdb keeps in-frame clones, though not all of them. The top ten clones hold about 17% of a sample with 190,000 or so clones, less than 85% of them seen once. CDR3 size: 20 residues. The sequenced sample was PBMCs or T cells enriched from blood (not recorded which). This sequence was found in a man in his forties who had recovered from COVID-19. The V call is TRBV21-1, the J call TRBJ2-5; TRBD1 was called by the table and not checked on the DNA. TRBV21-1 is a pseudogene segment. Here the CDR3 DNA reads TGTGCCAGCAGCAAACCGCCCGATTGGGACATCCATGAGACGGAAGAGACCCAGTACTTC. Translating gives CASSKPPDWDIHETEETQYF.